This T cell receptor beta chain derives from a study of cytomegalovirus exposure and HLA in healthy donors. General study results and limits: Earlier analysis found most TCR beta V segments productive about 87% or about 30% of the time.

PCR amplification relied on 60 Vbeta primers (plus 13 Jbeta primers). Using immunoSEQ multiplex PCR, the repertoire was profiled, and TCRdb retains in-frame clones only, with some absent. Of about 150,000 clones listed, 70% to 80% are singletons. This clone was picked up a small number of times. Its antigen is unknown. CDR1 and CDR2 from the germline V gene are LNHDA and SQIVND (reference sequence). The CDR3 runs 15 residues. V was pared by 6 bases and J by 2 bases, with 9 bases of the junction left unmatched. This sequence originates from a woman in her forties in good health and CMV-seronegative. Sequencing was carried out using PBMCs. The gene calls are TRBV19 and TRBJ1-1; 7 bases are a match to TRBD1. The CDR3 bases are TGTGCCAGTAGCCCGGGACAGAGGATAAACACTGAAGCTTTCTTT. Translated: CASSPGQRINTEAFF.